The 10 T cell receptor beta chains reported below all come from one sample, sequenced in a study of cytomegalovirus exposure and HLA in healthy donors. This PCR relied on a set of 60 Vbeta primers and 13 Jbeta primers. Profiled with immunoSEQ multiplex PCR; TCRdb holds only in-frame clones, not every one. The table lists 100,000 or so clones, 65% to 85% of them singletons, with 10% in the top ten. Sequenced sample: PBMCs. Receptor source: a man aged 45-65 years in good health and CMV-seronegative.

This chain connects TRBV9 to TRBJ2-3; a possible D gene is TRBD2 (5 bases). The length of the CDR3 is 13 residues. In germline, CDR1 is SGDLS, CDR2 YYNGEE. V lost 4 bases, J lost 6 bases, and 12 bases lay in between. CDR3 sequence reads: CASSPRARDTQYF. The DNA of the CDR3 is TGTGCCAGCAGCCCGCGGGCTCGCGATACGCAGTATTTT.

The V call is TRBV19, the J call TRBJ1-5, with TRBD1 matching over 8 bases. CDR3 length: 13 amino acids. The V segment lost 8 bases and the J segment 4 bases; nucleotides outside the gene matches: 4. CDR1 is LNHDA and CDR2 is SQIVND in the germline V gene (reference sequence). CDR3 sequence reads: CASVGQGNQPQHF. In nucleotides, the CDR3 is TGTGCCAGTGTTGGACAGGGAAATCAGCCCCAGCATTTT.

The chain combines TRBV29-1 with TRBJ2-2; 12 bases map to TRBD1. The germline gives CDR1 SQVTM, CDR2 ANQGSEA. Trimming took 6 bases from V and 6 from J; bases not matched to a gene: 5. CDR3 length: 14 amino acids. CDR3: CSVQGQGAAGELFF. The CDR3 DNA follows: TGCAGCGTCCAGGGACAGGGGGCGGCCGGGGAGCTGTTTTTT.

V and J are TRBV30 and TRBJ1-6; 7 bases are a match to TRBD1. The J segment lost 7 bases and the V segment lost 0 bases, leaving 9 bases of the junction unmatched. Germline CDR1 and CDR2: GTSNPN and SVGIG (reference sequence). The CDR3 contains 16 residues. As DNA, the CDR3 is TGTGCCTGGAGTGTAAGGAGAGGGGGCAGGAATTCACCCCTCCACTTT. This gives the protein CAWSVRRGGRNSPLHF.

This chain's CDR3 is CASSGINTEAFF. The CDR3 bases are TGTGCCAGCAGCGGTATTAACACTGAAGCTTTCTTT. This rearrangement joins TRBV27 to TRBJ1-1; D unresolved. The germline V gene encodes CDR1 MNHEY and CDR2 SMNVEV (reference sequence). This CDR3 is built from 12 residues. The V end was cut by 6 bases, the J end by 2 bases, with 7 bases between.

The chain recombines TRBV5-1 with TRBJ2-7, with TRBD1 matching 7 bases. Losses at the gene ends were 3 bases for V and 3 bases for J; bases not matched to a gene: 15. The CDR3 length is 17 residues. Germline-derived CDR1 and CDR2 are SGHRS and YFSETQ. CDR3 nucleotides: TGCGCCAGCAGCTCGACCTGGGGACAGAGTATCAACTACGAGCAGTACTTC. It translates to CASSSTWGQSINYEQYF. Full variable domain (missing parts from reference TRBV5-1 and TRBJ2-7): KAGVTQTPRYLIKTRGQQVTLSCSPISGHRSVSWYQQTPGQGLQFLFEYFSETQRNKGNFPGRFSGRQFSNSRSEMNVSTLELGDSALYLCASSSTWGQSINYEQYFGPGTRLTVT.

Only a few counts were recorded for this clone. This sequence joins TRBV29-1 and TRBJ1-4, with D perhaps matching TRBD1 (6 bases). The CDR3 consists of 14 residues. Trimming took off 6 bases at V and 8 bases at J, with 19 bases between the two ends. The germline V gene has CDR1 SQVTM and CDR2 ANQGSEA. CDR3 DNA sequence: TGCAGCGTAGTCGGTACAGGGTCAGGGGAAAAACTGTTTTTT. It translates to CSVVGTGSGEKLFF.

This sequence joins TRBV9 and TRBJ1-3; D is possibly TRBD1 (5 bases). The ends were cut back, 2 bases at V and 0 bases at J, with 9 bases in the middle. Germline V gene sequence: CDR1 SGDLS, CDR2 YYNGEE. The CDR3 consists of 15 residues. In DNA form, the CDR3 reads TGTGCCAGCAGCGTCGACAGCTACTCTGGAAACACCATATATTTT. Its translation: CASSVDSYSGNTIYF.

The chain uses TRBV30 and TRBJ2-7; 8 bases fit TRBD1. Losses at the gene ends were 1 base for V and 0 bases for J; bases not matched to a gene: 2. From germline, CDR1 is GTSNPN and CDR2 SVGIG (reference sequence). This CDR3 contains 14 residues. The CDR3 sequence is CAWSADRGSYEQYF. The DNA for the CDR3 is TGTGCCTGGAGTGCCGACAGGGGCTCCTACGAGCAGTACTTC.

The CDR3 spells CASSLELAISTGELFF. The CDR3 bases are TGTGCCAGCAGCTTAGAACTAGCGATTTCCACCGGGGAGCTGTTTTTT. J is TRBJ2-2 and V is TRBV7-2, with TRBD2 matching 7 bases. After removal of 1 base from V and 4 bases from J, the junction contained 6 bases not matched to a gene. Germline values: CDR1 SGHTA, CDR2 FQGNSA. The CDR3 contains 16 residues.